This TCR beta chain was documented in a study of shared clonotypes between healthy human individuals. Whole-study context: The study enrolled a couple of women and three men aged 18 to 49.

The CDR3 spans 15 residues. V shed 5 bases, J shed 5 bases, and the junction held 10 bases outside the gene matches. Germline values: CDR1 SEHNR, CDR2 FQNEAQ (reference sequence). The protocol was immunoSEQ multiplex PCR, while the TCRdb copy is restricted to in-frame clones and leaves out a portion. The data hold some 1 million clones, with more than 65% observed a single time. The TCR sequence derives from a man aged 18 to 29 in good health. Sequencing was done on a sample of memory CD4+ T cells sorted from blood. Subset indicated: CD45RA-negative fraction. This rearrangement joins TRBV7-9 to TRBJ2-7, with 9 positions matching TRBD1. In nucleotides, the CDR3 is TGTGCCAGCAGCCAAGGCAGGGACAGGGTCCACGAGCAGTACTTC. Translation: CASSQGRDRVHEQYF.